This T cell receptor (beta chain) was identified during a study of T-cell reconstitution after alpha-beta-depleted transplantation in children. Findings and caveats of the study: It was reported that alpha-beta T cells came from several hundred expanded graft clones (about two months after transplant). For some patients, TCRbeta diversity was high at day 60 because of recipient T cells and thymic progenitors that survived. T-cell numbers and diversity, one year after transplant, stemmed largely from T cells that were newly produced.

Unique molecular identifiers were used to barcode this TCRbeta library. TCRdb used MiXCR to reprocess the PCR reads, holding one entry per CDR3 protein. The table has fewer than 550,000 distinct CDR3 sequences, about a sixth seen once. Note on this clonotype: Its antigen is as yet unknown.

The CDR3 is made up of 16 amino acids. The V end lost 5 bases, the J end lost 4 bases, and 19 bases lay between the germline ends. This receptor was obtained from a boy in the first two years of life who had a stem cell transplant for Wiskott-Aldrich syndrome, so the T cells may come from the graft donor. Sequenced material: PBMCs, mostly from graft donor cells, taken 360 days after TCRalphabeta/CD19-depleted stem cell transplant. The chain has TRBV12-3 or TRBV12-4 and TRBJ2-3, with D possibly being TRBD2 (6 bases). CDR3 region: CASSPWEASLADTQYF. The CDR3 region has the DNA TGTGCCAGCAGTCCCTGGGAGGCGTCTTTAGCAGATACGCAGTATTTT.